This T cell receptor (beta chain) was recovered during a study of regulatory T cells in long-lasting Graves disease. Study overall: Patients newly diagnosed with Graves' had been on antithyroid drugs for under 3 months. Regarding the study as a whole: TRBV28, TRBJ1-2 and TRBJ2-5 emerged as the favored segments in persistent disease.

Arm-PCR of CDR3 regions and iRepertoire HTBI primers were used to build TCR beta libraries. TCRdb re-called the multiplex PCR reads through MiXCR, storing one row per CDR3 protein. Counted here are about 350,000 distinct CDR3 sequences, 16% occurring once; the ten biggest clones make up about 32%. Regarding time point: newly diagnosed GD, antithyroid drugs for less than 3 months. Preparation of the TCR library used RNA extracted from PBMCs. The CDR3 extends over 19 amino acids. Germline CDR1 SGHTA, CDR2 FQGNSA. After removal of 0 bases from V and 4 bases from J, the junction contained 14 bases not matched to a gene. Many counts were recorded for this clonotype. Its antigen is as yet unknown. These data were likewise used in another study, on T cells in Graves' hyperthyroidism and ophthalmopathy. That work states: A set of HTBI primers served as the primers for a first-round RT-PCR of the TCR CDR3. The model predicted ophthalmopathy a median around 6.5 months before onset.

This sequence originates from a man in his forties with Graves disease. The specimen comprised peripheral blood mononuclear cells (PBMCs), sampled at new diagnosis, from a patient treated with antithyroid drugs. The rearrangement joins TRBV7-2 to TRBJ2-1; 8 nucleotides line up with TRBD2. CDR3 nucleotide sequence: TGTGCCAGCAGCTTAGCGGGGGGCTGGGGACTAGGGGGTTACAATGAGCAGTTCTTC. Its translation: CASSLAGGWGLGGYNEQFF.